This T cell receptor (beta chain) is from a study of glioma-infiltrating T cells. On this clonotype: The target antigen is unknown. Possible read error: a much larger clone is one base away.

The iRepertoire nested amplicon-rescue multiplex PCR amplified TCR alpha and beta CDR3s from RNA. One-step reverse transcription and amplification started from approximately 100-400 ng of tissue mRNA or PBMC total RNA. TCRdb re-derived calls from the multiplex PCR reads in MiXCR, one entry per CDR3 protein. The sample has approximately 90,000 distinct CDR3 sequences, 20% to 25% seen once. Findings and caveats of the study: Tissue-blood divergence was below expectation in non-neoplastic patients, above in gliomas. Tissue and blood shared very few CDR3 sequences.

The CDR3 consists of 14 residues. Trimming pared 4 bases from V and 7 bases from J, leaving 14 bases between. Germline V CDR1 and CDR2: LGHDT, YNNKEL (reference sequence). Sequenced: glioma tissue, nonneoplastic brain tissue, or PBMCs (not recorded which). The sequence was obtained from a human donor with low-grade glioma or glioblastoma, undergoing nonglioma brain surgery, or in good health (not recorded which). The rearrangement uses TRBV3-1 and TRBJ2-1; D possibly corresponds to TRBD1 (5 bases). The CDR3 here is CASSRRQCGNEQFF. In DNA, the CDR3 is TGTGCCAGCAGCCGGAGACAGTGTGGAAATGAGCAGTTCTTC.